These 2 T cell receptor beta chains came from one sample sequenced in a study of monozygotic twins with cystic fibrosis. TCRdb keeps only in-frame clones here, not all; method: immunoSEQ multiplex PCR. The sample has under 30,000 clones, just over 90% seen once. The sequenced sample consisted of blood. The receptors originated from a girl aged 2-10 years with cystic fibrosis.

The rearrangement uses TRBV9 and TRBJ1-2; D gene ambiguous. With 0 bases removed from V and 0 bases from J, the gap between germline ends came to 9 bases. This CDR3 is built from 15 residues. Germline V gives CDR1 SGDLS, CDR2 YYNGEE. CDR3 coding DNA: TGTGCCAGCAGCGTAGGGTGGGGATCTAACTATGGCTACACCTTC. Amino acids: CASSVGWGSNYGYTF.

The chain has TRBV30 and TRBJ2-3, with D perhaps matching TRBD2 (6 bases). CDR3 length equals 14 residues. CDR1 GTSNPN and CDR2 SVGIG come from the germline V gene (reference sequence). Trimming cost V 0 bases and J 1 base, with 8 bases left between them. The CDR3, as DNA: TGTGCCTGGAGTGTTCCGGGGGGCACAGATACGCAGTATTTT. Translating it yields CAWSVPGGTDTQYF.